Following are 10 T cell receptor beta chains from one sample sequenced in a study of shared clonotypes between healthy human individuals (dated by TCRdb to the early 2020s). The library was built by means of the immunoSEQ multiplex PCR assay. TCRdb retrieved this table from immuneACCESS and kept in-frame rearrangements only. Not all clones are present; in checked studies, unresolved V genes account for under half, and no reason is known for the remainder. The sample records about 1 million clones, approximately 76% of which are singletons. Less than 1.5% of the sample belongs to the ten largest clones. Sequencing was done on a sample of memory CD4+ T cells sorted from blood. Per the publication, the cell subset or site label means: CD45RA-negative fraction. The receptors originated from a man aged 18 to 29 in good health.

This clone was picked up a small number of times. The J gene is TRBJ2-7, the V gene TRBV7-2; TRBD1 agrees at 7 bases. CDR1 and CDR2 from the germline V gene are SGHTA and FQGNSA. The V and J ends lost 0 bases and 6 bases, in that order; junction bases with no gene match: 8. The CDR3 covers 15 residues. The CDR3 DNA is TGTGCCAGCAGCTTAGCGGGCAGGGGGTGGGGCGAGCAGTACTTC. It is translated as CASSLAGRGWGEQYF.

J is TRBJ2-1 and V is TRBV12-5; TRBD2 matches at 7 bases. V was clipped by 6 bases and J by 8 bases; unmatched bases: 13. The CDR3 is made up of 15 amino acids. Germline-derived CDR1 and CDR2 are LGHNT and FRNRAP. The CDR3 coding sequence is TGTGCTAGTGGGCTGGAAGCGGGACCCGTCTATGAGCAGTTCTTC. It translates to CASGLEAGPVYEQFF.

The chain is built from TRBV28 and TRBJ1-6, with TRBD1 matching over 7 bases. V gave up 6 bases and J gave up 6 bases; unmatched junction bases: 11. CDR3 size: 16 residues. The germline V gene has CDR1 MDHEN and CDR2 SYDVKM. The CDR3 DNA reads TGTGCCAGCAGCCTCAGGGGGATTGCGGGTAATTCACCCCTCCACTTT. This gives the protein CASSLRGIAGNSPLHF.

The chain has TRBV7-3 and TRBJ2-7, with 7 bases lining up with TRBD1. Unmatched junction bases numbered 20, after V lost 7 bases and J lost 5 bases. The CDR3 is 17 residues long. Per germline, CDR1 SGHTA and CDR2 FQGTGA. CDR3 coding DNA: TGTGCCAGCAATCACGCCCAGACAGGGCTAAACGTCCACGAGCAGTACTTC. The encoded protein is CASNHAQTGLNVHEQYF.

The CDR3 sequence: CASRPPLRSYEQYF. The CDR3 nucleotides are TGTGCCAGCAGACCGCCTCTCAGGTCCTACGAGCAGTACTTC. The rearrangement uses TRBV28 and TRBJ2-7; D not resolved. Germline V lookup: CDR1 MDHEN, CDR2 SYDVKM. V dropped 6 bases and J dropped 1 base, with 13 bases sitting between them. This CDR3 contains 14 residues.

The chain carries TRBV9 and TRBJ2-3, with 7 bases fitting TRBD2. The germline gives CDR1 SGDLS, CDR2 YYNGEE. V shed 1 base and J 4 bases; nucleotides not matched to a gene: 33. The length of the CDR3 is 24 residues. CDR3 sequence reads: CASSVPLATYPNPSSLPRADTQYF. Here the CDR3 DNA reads TGTGCCAGCAGCGTACCACTAGCGACATATCCCAACCCTAGCAGTCTCCCACGAGCAGATACGCAGTATTTT.

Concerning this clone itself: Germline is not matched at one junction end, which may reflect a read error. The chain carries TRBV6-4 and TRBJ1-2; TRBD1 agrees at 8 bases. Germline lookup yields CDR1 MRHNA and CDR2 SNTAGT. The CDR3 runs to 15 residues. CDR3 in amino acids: CVSSASGGAGYGYTF. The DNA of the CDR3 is TGTGTCAGCAGTGCCTCAGGGGGCGCTGGATATGGCTACACCTTC.

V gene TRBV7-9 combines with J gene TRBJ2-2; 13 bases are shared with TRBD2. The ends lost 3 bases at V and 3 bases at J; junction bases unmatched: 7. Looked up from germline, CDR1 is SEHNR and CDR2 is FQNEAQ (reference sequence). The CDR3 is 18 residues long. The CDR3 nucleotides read TGTGCCAGCAGCTTCAAGGGACTAGCGGGAAGGGACACCGGGGAGCTGTTTTTT. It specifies CASSFKGLAGRDTGELFF.

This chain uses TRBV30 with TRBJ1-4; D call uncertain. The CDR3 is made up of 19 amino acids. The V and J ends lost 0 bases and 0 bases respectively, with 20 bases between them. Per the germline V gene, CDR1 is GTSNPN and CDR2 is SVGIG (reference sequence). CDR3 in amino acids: CAWSVDFRAIGPTNEKLFF. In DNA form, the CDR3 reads TGTGCCTGGAGTGTAGATTTCCGGGCCATCGGACCAACTAATGAAAAACTGTTTTTT.

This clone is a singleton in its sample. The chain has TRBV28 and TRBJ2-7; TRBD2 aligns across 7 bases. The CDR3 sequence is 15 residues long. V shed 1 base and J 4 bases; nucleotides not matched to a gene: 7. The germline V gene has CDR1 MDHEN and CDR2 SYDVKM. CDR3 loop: CASSLSTGGGYEQYF. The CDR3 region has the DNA TGTGCCAGCAGTTTATCTACGGGGGGTGGGTACGAGCAGTACTTC. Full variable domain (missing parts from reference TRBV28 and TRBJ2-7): DVKVTQSSRYLVKRTGEKVFLECVQDMDHENMFWYRQDPGLGLRLIYFSYDVKMKEKGDIPEGYSVSREKKERFSLILESASTNQTSMYLCASSLSTGGGYEQYFGPGTRLTVT.